This TCR beta chain was profiled in a study of beta chain features in type 1 diabetes. Whole-study results and caveats: All four CD4+ subsets of Type 1 diabetes patients contained TCRB CDR3s that were moderately but significantly shorter. Insertions at VDJ junctions were less frequent in type 1 diabetes patients. These patients also deleted more nucleotides at the same junctions. Compared to healthy donors, patients appeared to have naive, central memory and Treg TCRB repertoires that were more alike.

Germline lookup yields CDR1 GTSNPN and CDR2 SVGIG (reference sequence). V shed 0 bases and J 1 base; nucleotides not matched to a gene: 6. The CDR3 length is 15 residues. Expressed TCRB transcripts were sequenced, since all the RNA that had been isolated was reverse transcribed. The read count averaged roughly 4 million across naive, central memory and regulatory T cell samples. TCRdb keeps only in-frame clones here, not all; method: immunoSEQ multiplex PCR. The sample has 500,000 to 850,000 clones; roughly an eighth are singletons. Comment on this clone: The antigen is not known.

The authors took one heparinised blood draw, averaging approximately 120 mL, from each donor. This receptor was taken from a man between 18 and 35 years old with type 1 diabetes. The chain recombines TRBV30 with TRBJ2-7, with 7 positions matching TRBD2. The source material was naive CD4+ T cells from blood. CDR3 residues: CAWSVGLAESYEQYF. The CDR3, as DNA: TGTGCCTGGAGTGTAGGCCTAGCGGAATCCTACGAGCAGTACTTC.